There are a few counts of the clone carrying this T cell receptor beta chain. Its antigen is unknown. The data derive from a study of T cells after yellow fever vaccination. Points from the study as a whole: Repertoires sorted by FACS could include abundant clonotypes that are contaminants from the bulk population.

TCRdb itself ran the 5' RACE reads through MiXCR, one entry per CDR3 protein. The repertoire consists of around 300,000 distinct CDR3 sequences, with roughly 4% occurring once and the leading ten covering 20% to 25%. Germline-derived CDR1 and CDR2 are SQVTM and ANQGSEA. V lost 4 bases to trimming and J lost 2 bases, with 15 bases between them. There are 15 residues in the CDR3. This sequence joins TRBV29-1 and TRBJ2-1; weak D call: TRBD1 (5 bases). Sequencing was performed on PBMCs, taken 5 days after the yellow fever booster vaccination. This TCR came from a man younger than 30 who received the YFV17D yellow fever vaccine. As DNA, the CDR3 is TGCAGCGTTGCCCCCCTGCAGGGCCCCTACAATGAGCAGTTCTTC. As protein: CSVAPLQGPYNEQFF.